What follows are 27 T cell receptor beta chains derived from one specimen sequenced in a study of human T cells and chemical hapten exposure. MiXCR, applied by TCRdb to the RACE reads, yields one record per CDR3 protein. Altogether hundreds of thousands of distinct CDR3 sequences are present, 6% to 7% being singletons, with the ten largest covering roughly 5.4%. The time point is: patch test 2, 6 weeks after DPC sensitization. Treatment meaning: therapeutic diphenylcyclopropenone sensitization with weekly scalp DPC. The material was whole blood, obtained in connection with sensitization to the hapten diphenylcyclopropenone (DPC). These receptors originate from a woman younger than 30 with alopecia areata. Some clones in this sample may be carry-over from other donors' samples.

This clonotype has more than one count but fewer than ten. The J gene is TRBJ2-1, the V gene TRBV7-8; D is possibly TRBD2 (7 bases). This CDR3 contains 15 residues. Germline-derived CDR1 and CDR2 are SGHVS and FQNEAQ. V lost 5 bases and J 8 bases, leaving 19 bases between the germline ends. The CDR3 reads CASSPLGGGQHEQFF. CDR3 sequence (DNA): TGTGCCAGCAGCCCCTTGGGGGGGGGCCAGCATGAGCAGTTCTTC.

This clonotype was observed a few times. The chain has TRBV6-2 or TRBV6-3 and TRBJ1-2, with D tentatively TRBD1 (6 bases). Trimming shortened V by 8 bases and J by 8 bases, and 15 bases separated the two germline ends. Per the germline V gene, CDR1 is MNHEY and CDR2 is SVGEGT. The CDR3 spans 12 residues. The CDR3 DNA follows: TGTGCCAGCGCATTTAGGGGGAACGGCTACACCTTC. It codes for CASAFRGNGYTF.

V is TRBV6-1 and J is TRBJ2-7; D could derive from TRBD1 or TRBD2 (5 bases each). CDR3 length: 15 residues. Trimming took 3 bases from V and 4 from J, leaving 16 bases between them. From germline, CDR1 is MNHNS and CDR2 SASEGT. The CDR3 here is CASSEGQVGDYEQYF. The CDR3 nucleotides read TGTGCCAGCAGTGAGGGGCAGGTGGGAGATTACGAGCAGTACTTC.

In its sample, this clonotype was seen many times. The genes are TRBV12-3 or TRBV12-4 and TRBJ1-5, with D possibly TRBD1 on 6 matching bases. Trimming stripped 2 bases from V and 5 bases from J, with 13 bases between. The length of the CDR3 is 15 residues. The CDR3 bases are TGTGCCAGCAGTTTACTGGGGGGGGCGCATCAGCCCCAGCATTTT. This codes for CASSLLGGAHQPQHF.

This clonotype was seen more than once but under ten times. The chain recombines TRBV10-2 with TRBJ2-6; D could derive from TRBD1 or TRBD2 (5 bases each). The CDR3 has 22 amino acids. CDR1 is WSHSY and CDR2 is SAAADI in the germline V gene. V lost 6 bases and J lost 3, with 33 bases in between. The CDR3 here is CASSRRIWRTPNPGVGANVLTF. The CDR3 DNA reads as TGCGCCAGCAGCAGGAGGATTTGGCGGACACCAAATCCCGGGGTTGGGGCCAACGTCCTGACTTTC.

This clonotype was counted ten times or more. This chain links TRBV20-1 with TRBJ1-2; D possibly corresponds to TRBD1 (5 bases). The CDR3 loop spans 14 amino acids. Germline assignment: CDR1 DFQATT and CDR2 SNEGSKA (reference sequence). Trimming stripped 0 bases from V and 6 bases from J, with 14 bases between. CDR3 in amino acids: CSARDGRGADGYTF. The CDR3 nucleotides read TGCAGTGCTAGAGATGGCCGTGGGGCTGATGGCTACACCTTC.

This clonotype was observed a few times. The gene calls are TRBV27 and TRBJ2-1; no definite D call. This CDR3 has 13 amino acids. CDR1 is MNHEY, CDR2 SMNVEV, per germline (reference sequence). In DNA, the CDR3 is TGTGCATCGGAGTCCCCGCCTAACAATGAGCAGTTCTTC. Protein product: CASESPPNNEQFF.

This clonotype turned up a few times. The chain combines TRBV25-1 with TRBJ2-7; TRBD1 or TRBD2 may be the D gene (5 bases each). Germline CDR1 MGHDK, CDR2 SYGVNS. Trimming removed 1 base from V and 8 bases from J, with 12 bases in between. The CDR3 contains 13 residues. CDR3 residues: CASSESGTAKQYF. The CDR3 DNA reads TGTGCCAGCAGTGAATCCGGGACCGCGAAGCAGTACTTC.

In its sample, this clonotype was seen a few times. The chain carries TRBV4-1 and TRBJ2-5; the D gene is possibly TRBD2 (5 bases). Trimming removed 1 base from V and 5 bases from J, with 17 bases in between. This CDR3 contains 16 residues. Germline loops: CDR1 MGHRA, CDR2 YSYEKL. CDR3 residues: CASSQVGVGSGETQYF. CDR3 in DNA: TGCGCCAGCAGCCAAGTCGGGGTGGGGAGCGGTGAGACCCAGTACTTC.

J is TRBJ1-2 and V is TRBV5-6; D unresolved. Between the trimmed V and J ends, which lost 0 bases and 4 bases, there was a span of 7 bases. Germline CDR1 reads SGHDT; CDR2 reads YYEEEE. There are 13 residues in the CDR3. The DNA for the CDR3 is TGTGCCAGCAGCTTGGCGGAGGCCTATGGCTACACCTTC. This encodes CASSLAEAYGYTF.

As DNA, the CDR3 is TGTGCCAGCAGTTACAGTCAGGACACCGGGGAGCTGTTTTTT. Encoded protein: CASSYSQDTGELFF. The chain has TRBV6-2 or TRBV6-3 and TRBJ2-2; D is unclear. Germline CDR1 reads MNHEY; CDR2 reads SVGEGT. V was pared by 2 bases and J by 3 bases, with 7 bases between. The CDR3 has 14 residues.

This clonotype has just a few counts. The rearrangement uses TRBV6-2 or TRBV6-3 and TRBJ2-5; D perhaps matches TRBD1 (5 bases). Trimming removed 2 bases at V and 7 bases at J, with 14 bases between. The CDR3 contains 14 residues. Germline CDR1 reads MNHEY; CDR2 reads SVGEGT. The CDR3 bases are TGTGCCAGCAGTTACGGGGCATTAACGGGGACCCAGTACTTC. This translates into CASSYGALTGTQYF.

This clonotype was detected many times. The rearrangement uses TRBV20-1 and TRBJ2-7; D is unresolved. Germline CDR1 is DFQATT and CDR2 is SNEGSKA (reference sequence). Between the trimmed V and J ends, which lost 4 bases and 1 base, there was a span of 11 bases. The CDR3 is made up of 13 amino acids. The chain's CDR3 is CSANELVSYEQYF. As DNA, the CDR3 is TGCAGTGCTAATGAGTTGGTGTCCTACGAGCAGTACTTC.

This chain links TRBV4-1 with TRBJ2-3, with D possibly TRBD2 on 6 matching bases. The V and J ends lost 0 bases and 0 bases respectively, with 19 bases between them. The CDR3 extends over 19 amino acids. The germline V gene encodes CDR1 MGHRA and CDR2 YSYEKL. CDR3 bases: TGCGCCAGCAGCCAAGATTTCCCCTGGCGGGGAGGAAGCACAGATACGCAGTATTTT. It yields the protein CASSQDFPWRGGSTDTQYF.

This clonotype was seen more than once but under ten times. The chain links TRBV29-1 to TRBJ1-4, with a possible D match to TRBD1 (5 bases). Trimming stripped 6 bases from V and 1 base from J, with 9 bases between. CDR3 length equals 13 residues. CDR1 and CDR2 from the germline V gene are SQVTM and ANQGSEA. CDR3 DNA: TGCAGCGTAGCGACAGAAACTAATGAAAAACTGTTTTTT. Encoded protein: CSVATETNEKLFF.

This clonotype was observed at least ten times. This chain joins TRBV29-1 and TRBJ1-1, with 8 positions matching TRBD1. The length of the CDR3 is 15 residues. The V gene's germline CDR1 is SQVTM and CDR2 ANQGSEA. V trimming: 7 bases; J trimming: 1 base; junction bases outside the gene matches: 11. In DNA form, the CDR3 reads TGCAGCGCGACCGCGAAGACAGGGGCGAACACTGAAGCTTTCTTT. As protein: CSATAKTGANTEAFF. Drawing the rest from reference TRBV29-1 and TRBJ1-1, the complete variable domain is SAVISQKPSRDICQRGTSLTIQCQVDSQVTMMFWYRQQPGQSLTLIATANQGSEATYESGFVIDKFPISRPNLTFSTLTVSNMSPEDSSIYLCSATAKTGANTEAFFGQGTRLTVV.

CDR3 amino acids: CSASGPTSGNYNEQFF. The CDR3 region has the DNA TGCAGTGCCAGTGGACCGACTAGCGGGAACTACAATGAGCAGTTCTTC. The V gene is TRBV20-1, the J gene TRBJ2-1; 11 positions match TRBD2. The germline V gene encodes CDR1 DFQATT and CDR2 SNEGSKA (reference sequence). V shed 6 bases and J 3 bases; nucleotides not matched to a gene: 10. The CDR3 runs to 16 residues.

This clonotype has just a few counts. The V call is TRBV7-2, the J call TRBJ2-2; TRBD1 aligns across 9 bases. CDR3 length: 15 residues. Germline V CDR1 and CDR2: SGHTA, FQGNSA. Losses at the gene ends were 3 bases for V and 5 bases for J; bases not matched to a gene: 4. This chain's CDR3 is CASSLGTGRTGELFF. CDR3 coding DNA: TGTGCCAGCAGCTTGGGGACAGGGAGGACCGGGGAGCTGTTTTTT.

Ten or more counts support this clonotype. This sequence joins TRBV7-2 and TRBJ1-3, with TRBD1 identical over 7 bases. The CDR3 consists of 14 residues. V lost 5 bases to trimming and J lost 9 bases; unmatched junction nucleotides: 10. The germline gives CDR1 SGHTA, CDR2 FQGNSA. The CDR3 DNA reads TGTGCCAGCAGCCCCCCGGGACAGCGCTCCACCATATATTTT. Amino acids: CASSPPGQRSTIYF.

This clonotype was counted many times. The chain employs TRBV25-1 and TRBJ1-4; TRBD1 might be the D (6 bases). Per germline, CDR1 MGHDK and CDR2 SYGVNS. The length of the CDR3 is 13 residues. With 6 bases removed from V and 8 bases from J, the gap between germline ends came to 13 bases. The CDR3 sequence: CASRGGEREKLFF. As DNA, the CDR3 is TGTGCCAGCAGGGGGGGCGAGAGGGAAAAACTGTTTTTT.

This chain joins TRBV7-2 and TRBJ2-7; TRBD2 matches 8 bases. The CDR3 is 16 residues long. Germline assignment: CDR1 SGHTA and CDR2 FQGNSA. V lost 0 bases and J lost 2; bases outside the gene matches: 6. This CDR3 is CASSLAHGGAAYEQYF. Written as DNA, the CDR3 is TGTGCCAGCAGCTTAGCCCACGGGGGGGCCGCCTACGAGCAGTACTTC. The full variable domain, in which reference TRBV7-2 and TRBJ2-7 provide the parts outside the CDR3, is GAGVSQSPSNKVTEKGKDVELRCDPISGHTALYWYRQSLGQGLEFLIYFQGNSAPDKSGLPSDRFSAERTGGSVSTLTIQRTQQEDSAVYLCASSLAHGGAAYEQYFGPGTRLTVT.

In this sample, this clonotype turned up a few times. This chain joins TRBV5-6 and TRBJ2-1; possible D gene TRBD1, 6 bases. Germline-derived CDR1 and CDR2 are SGHDT and YYEEEE. V lost 4 bases and J 10 bases, leaving 18 bases between the germline ends. The CDR3 has 14 residues. The CDR3 coding sequence is TGTGCCAGCAGCCCCTTTGGGGGCCAACGGGAGCAGTTCTTC. It codes for CASSPFGGQREQFF.

The rearrangement uses TRBV7-6 and TRBJ2-3; D not resolved. CDR3 length: 13 residues. V lost 5 bases, J lost 2 bases, and 8 bases lay in between. Per the germline V gene, CDR1 is SGHVS and CDR2 is FNYEAQ. CDR3 coding DNA: TGTGCCAGCAGCGTCATACACACAGATACGCAGTATTTT. Protein sequence: CASSVIHTDTQYF.

The V and J genes are TRBV11-1 and TRBJ2-3, with 12 bases aligning to TRBD2. Unmatched junction bases numbered 11, after V lost 5 bases and J lost 5 bases. Germline V gives CDR1 SGHAT, CDR2 FQDESV (reference sequence). CDR3 length equals 17 residues. The CDR3 nucleotides are TGTGCCAGCAGCCCACTTCGACTAGCGGGGGATGAAGATACGCAGTATTTT. Amino acids: CASSPLRLAGDEDTQYF.

This clonotype was found a few times. The chain combines TRBV7-2 with TRBJ1-4; 9 bases match TRBD1. There are 15 residues in the CDR3. The germline gives CDR1 SGHTA, CDR2 FQGNSA. Germline trimming cut 1 base from V and 7 bases from J; bases unmatched to any gene: 4. Here the CDR3 DNA reads TGTGCCAGCAGCTTAGTCGGGACAGGGAGTGAAAAACTGTTTTTT. Protein: CASSLVGTGSEKLFF.

The table lists this clonotype with a few counts. The genes are TRBV2 and TRBJ2-7; 7 bases are shared with TRBD1. The CDR3 is 13 amino acids. CDR1 and CDR2 from the germline V gene are SNHLY and FYNNEI. Unmatched junction bases numbered 6, after V lost 8 bases and J lost 2 bases. CDR3 in DNA: TGTGCCAGCTCAAGGGGGCCCACCTACGAGCAGTACTTC. It is translated as CASSRGPTYEQYF.

Only a few counts were recorded for this clonotype. The J gene is TRBJ2-3, the V gene TRBV7-8, with 8 bases fitting TRBD2. The length of the CDR3 is 18 residues. Germline-derived CDR1 and CDR2 are SGHVS and FQNEAQ. V trimming: 0 bases; J trimming: 0 bases; junction bases outside the gene matches: 8. The CDR3 nucleotides are TGTGCCAGCAGCTTAGCGTCGGGGGGGGGCCTAAGCACAGATACGCAGTATTTT. This codes for CASSLASGGGLSTDTQYF.